A selection of T cell receptor beta chains follows, all from one sample in a study of blood T cell repertoires in COVID-19. Generated by immunoSEQ multiplex PCR, the TCRdb table keeps only in-frame clones and is missing some. Of 110,000 to 150,000 clones in the sample, roughly 80% were seen once. Sequenced sample: peripheral blood. The receptors were sampled from a woman of 80 years or more in a cohort sampled during active or convalescent COVID-19. The CDR3 runs from the conserved cysteine through the conserved F or W. Each record gives: J gene, V gene, clone size, CDR3 protein. Clone size appears in some rows only: once, few, many, or a class for an expanded clone.

>TRBJ1-2|TRBV3-1/TRBV3-2|.
CASSQEMGIQYTF
>TRBJ2-4|TRBV28|once
CATWGGLAKNIQYF
>TRBJ1-5|TRBV30|few
CAWSPTGQQPQHF
>TRBJ1-5|TRBV28|.
CASNVVGDQPQHF
>TRBJ1-4|TRBV19|once
CASSRGDTLTNEKLFF
>TRBJ1-3|TRBV5-1|.
CASSLGQIPGNTIYF
>TRBJ2-5|TRBV5-6|.
CASSLNRGAHPTGETQYF
>TRBJ1-6|TRBV27|.
CASSTRATGTQSPLHF
>TRBJ2-2|TRBV19|.
CATMDRGRQNTGELFF
>TRBJ1-1|TRBV7-8|.
CASQPRRGWTEAFF
>TRBJ2-3|TRBV19|.
CASSIATGAGGHKDTQYF
>TRBJ2-1|TRBV5-4|.
CASSLQASSYNEQFF
>TRBJ1-1|TRBV10-3|.
CAITPRQDTEAFF
>TRBJ1-2|TRBV5-6|.
CASSATGQKRSYGYTF
>TRBJ1-4|TRBV6-1|.
CASSDPVGAGREKLFF
>TRBJ2-7|TRBV30|.
CAWSRTYEQYF
>TRBJ1-6|TRBV7-3|.
CASSAKGGQGNSPLHF
>TRBJ2-1|TRBV5-1|.
CASSSRTDYNEQFF
>TRBJ1-1|TRBV7-9|.
CASSPLPGEAFF
>TRBJ2-2|TRBV6-6|.
CASSPGFRTGELFF
>TRBJ2-7|TRBV18|.
CASSPHEGTGTYEQYF
>TRBJ1-3|TRBV28|.
CASSVPSGNTIYF
>TRBJ1-1|TRBV10-3|.
CAISQDREAFF
>TRBJ1-2|TRBV28|.
CASSSGGVSPGGYTF
>TRBJ2-3|TRBV24-1|.
CATSDPRQASTDTQYF
>TRBJ2-5|TRBV5-1|once
CASSSRTVSEKTQYF
>TRBJ1-6|TRBV9|once
CASSVGQNSPLHF
>TRBJ2-5|TRBV7-2|.
CASSLGLGGETQYF
>TRBJ1-5|TRBV7-8|.
CASSLGTAFNQPQHF
>TRBJ1-4|TRBV9|.
CASSVEAGGELFF
>TRBJ1-1|TRBV15|.
CATSSRSGTGLRTEAFF
>TRBJ2-1|TRBV29-1|.
CSVEEGAYNEQFF
>TRBJ2-1|TRBV7-2|.
CASSTWTGINEQFF
>TRBJ1-2|TRBV2|.
CASSVDSQTNGYTF
>TRBJ2-2|TRBV6-2/TRBV6-3|.
CASSSRRGGELFF
>TRBJ2-2|TRBV6-5|.
CASSRDRADTGELFF
>TRBJ1-3|TRBV28|.
CASSLGTSSSSGNTIYF